Listed below are T cell receptor beta chains from one sample, sequenced in a study of blood T cell repertoires in COVID-19. Clones were sequenced by immunoSEQ multiplex PCR, and TCRdb holds only the in-frame ones, with some missing. The sample records about 250,000 clones, 88% being singletons. The sample consisted of PBMCs or T cells enriched from blood (not recorded which). Every receptor here comes from a woman aged 50 to 65 who had recovered from COVID-19. The CDR3 runs from the conserved cysteine through the conserved F or W. Each record gives: J gene, V gene, clone size, D gene, CDR3 DNA, CDR3 protein. D genes are given only for firm matches. Size is stated for part of the rows, as once, few or many counts, or as a class when the clone is expanded.

TRBJ2-1 TRBV19 . TRBD2 TGTGCCAGTAGTCCCCCGACTAGCGGGAGGGCCAATGAGCAGTTCTTC CASSPPTSGRANEQFF
TRBJ2-7 TRBV5-4 . TRBD2 TGTGCCAGCAGCTTGGCCGGGACTAGTACTCACGAGCAGTACTTC CASSLAGTSTHEQYF
TRBJ1-6 TRBV24-1 . . TGTGCCACCAGTGATCAGGGTGCGAATTCACCCCTCCACTTT CATSDQGANSPLHF
TRBJ2-7 TRBV20-1 once TRBD2 TGCAGTGCTAGTGCTAGCGGGAGGCACGAGCAGTACTTC CSASASGRHEQYF
TRBJ2-7 TRBV7-9 once . TGTGCCAGCAGCTTAGTACAGGGTGTCCACGAGCAGTACTTC CASSLVQGVHEQYF
TRBJ2-1 TRBV7-3 few TRBD2 TGTGCCAGCAGCTTAACTACCACGACTAGCGGGAAATACAATGAGCAGTTCTTC CASSLTTTTSGKYNEQFF
TRBJ1-5 TRBV18 . TRBD1 TGTGCCAGCTCAGAAAATACAGGGGTCGGTCAGCCCCAGCATTTT CASSENTGVGQPQHF
TRBJ1-5 TRBV5-4 . TRBD1 TGTGCCAGCAGCGCGGACAGGGGGATCAATCAGCCCCAGCATTTT CASSADRGINQPQHF
TRBJ2-1 TRBV11-2 . TRBD1 TGTGCCAGCAGCCTCCGAACAGGGGCTCTCTACAATGAGCAGTTCTTC CASSLRTGALYNEQFF
TRBJ2-7 TRBV6-5 . . TGTGCCAGCAAACGGGCCCCGTCGGGAGTCTGGGAGCAGTACTTC CASKRAPSGVWEQYF
TRBJ2-1 TRBV7-9 . . TGTGCCAGCAGGCACATCAGGGTTAGAGACAGCTCCTACAATGAGCAGTTCTTC CASRHIRVRDSSYNEQFF